These 13 T cell receptor beta chains originate from one sample sequenced in a study of T-cell reconstitution after alpha-beta-depleted transplantation in children. A library of TCRbeta sequences, prepared with unique molecular identifiers, was generated. TCRdb processed the PCR reads anew with MiXCR; each CDR3 protein has one entry. The sample carries 500,000 or so distinct CDR3 sequences, around a third recorded once. The starting material was PBMCs from the stem cell graft donor, obtained from the stem cell graft. Receptor source: a human donor who donated a stem cell graft to a child with aplastic anemia.

In this sample, this clonotype turned up a few times. V is TRBV29-1 and J is TRBJ1-2; 10 nucleotides line up with TRBD1. Germline V lookup: CDR1 SQVTM, CDR2 ANQGSEA. The V and J ends lost 3 bases and 5 bases, in that order; junction bases with no gene match: 12. The CDR3 has 16 residues. CDR3 residues: CSVDGLRQGAFYGYTF. CDR3 coding DNA: TGCAGCGTTGATGGTTTGAGACAGGGGGCGTTTTATGGCTACACCTTC.

The V and J genes are TRBV6-1 and TRBJ2-4; D is possibly TRBD2 (6 bases). CDR1 and CDR2 (germline): MNHNS, SASEGT. The CDR3 totals 13 residues. As DNA, the CDR3 is TGTTCCCATGGGGGACTTGCCAAAAACATTCAGTACTTC. It codes for CSHGGLAKNIQYF.

The chain links TRBV7-2 to TRBJ2-5; D gene ambiguous. The CDR3 covers 13 residues. Germline CDR1 SGHTA, CDR2 FQGNSA. Trimming removed 1 base at V and 5 bases at J, with 8 bases between. Here the CDR3 DNA reads TGTGCCAGCAGCTTAGAACCTTGGGAGACCCAGTACTTC. It codes for CASSLEPWETQYF.

The DNA of the CDR3 is TGTGCCAGCTCACCTGGACAGGACAATGAGCAGTTCTTC. Translating it yields CASSPGQDNEQFF. The chain carries TRBV18 and TRBJ2-1; 7 bases are a match to TRBD1. CDR3 length equals 13 residues. V was clipped by 3 bases and J by 5 bases; unmatched bases: 1. Looked up from germline, CDR1 is KGHSH and CDR2 is LQKENI.

The chain links TRBV3-1 to TRBJ2-1; 13 positions agree with TRBD2. CDR1 is LGHDT and CDR2 is YNNKEL in the germline V gene (reference sequence). Germline trimming cut 1 base from V and 11 bases from J; bases unmatched to any gene: 5. This CDR3 has 15 residues. In DNA form, the CDR3 reads TGTGCCAGCAGCCAAGGGACCGGGACTAGCGGGAAGCAGTTCTTC. This gives the protein CASSQGTGTSGKQFF.

This clonotype occurred a few times. The rearrangement joins TRBV15 to TRBJ1-2, with D uncertain. From germline, CDR1 is LNHNV and CDR2 YYDKDF (reference sequence). The CDR3 extends over 15 amino acids. Trimming left V 1 base short and J 3 bases short, with 12 bases between. The CDR3 DNA sequence: TGTGCCACCAGCAGAGGAAGTGACATGTACTATGGCTACACCTTC. It is translated as CATSRGSDMYYGYTF.

This clonotype has a single count. CDR3 nucleotides: TGTGCCAGCAGTCCCGGGGGAGTAGCGGGAGGATTTGAGCAGTTCTTC. It translates to CASSPGGVAGGFEQFF. The chain has TRBV2 and TRBJ2-1; the match to TRBD2 covers 10 bases. V shed 5 bases, J shed 9 bases, and the junction held 13 bases outside the gene matches. Germline loops: CDR1 SNHLY, CDR2 FYNNEI. This CDR3 is built from 16 residues.

A few counts support this clonotype. The chain combines TRBV7-3 with TRBJ2-1; D is unclear. This CDR3 is built from 15 residues. The germline CDR1 and CDR2 sequences are SGHTA and FQGTGA. V shed 5 bases and J shed 0 bases, with 11 bases lying between them. The CDR3 sequence is CASSPNANSYNEQFF. The CDR3 nucleotides read TGTGCCAGCAGCCCGAATGCTAACTCCTACAATGAGCAGTTCTTC.

The chain employs TRBV7-6 and TRBJ2-5, with 7 bases that match TRBD1. The germline gives CDR1 SGHVS, CDR2 FNYEAQ. J lost 2 bases, V lost 4 bases, and 10 bases had no gene match. The CDR3 length is 16 residues. The CDR3 DNA is TGTGCCAGCAGCTCACATCCGGGACAGATACAAGAGACCCAGTACTTC. Residues: CASSSHPGQIQETQYF.

The chain combines TRBV10-3 with TRBJ2-3; possible D gene TRBD1, 5 bases. The germline V and J ends were trimmed by 3 bases and 4 bases, with 14 bases remaining between them. The CDR3 sequence is 15 residues long. From germline, CDR1 is ENHRY and CDR2 SYGVKD. The CDR3 region has the DNA TGTGCCATCAGTGATTTCCGCAGGGTCGCAGATACGCAGTATTTT. Protein sequence: CAISDFRRVADTQYF.

The V and J genes are TRBV29-1 and TRBJ1-1; no firm D call. CDR1 is SQVTM, CDR2 ANQGSEA, per germline. CDR3 size: 12 residues. The germline V and J ends were trimmed by 8 bases and 0 bases, with 10 bases remaining between them. CDR3 sequence: CSLRQLNTEAFF. In nucleotides, the CDR3 is TGCAGCCTCCGTCAGCTGAACACTGAAGCTTTCTTT.

This clonotype was observed a handful of times. The DNA of the CDR3 is TGTGCCAGCAGGGAAATCAGGGGTGGGAGCACAGATACGCAGTATTTT. As protein: CASREIRGGSTDTQYF. The rearrangement joins TRBV7-8 to TRBJ2-3, with a possible D match to TRBD1 (6 bases). The CDR3 sequence is 16 residues long. Per germline, CDR1 SGHVS and CDR2 FQNEAQ. Trimming pared 6 bases from V and 0 bases from J, leaving 16 bases between. Full variable domain (remainder filled in from reference TRBV7-8 and TRBJ2-3): GAGVSQSPRYKVAKRGQDVALRCDPISGHVSLFWYQQALGQGPEFLTYFQNEAQLDKSGLPSDRFFAERPEGSVSTLKIQRTQQEDSAVYLCASREIRGGSTDTQYFGPGTRLTVL.

A note on this clonotype: At one of its ends the junction is not consistent with the germline gene, which may arise from a read error. This rearrangement joins TRBV12-3 or TRBV12-4 to TRBJ2-5, with D perhaps TRBD2 (6 bases). The CDR3 spans 15 residues. The CDR3 DNA reads as TGTGCCAGCAGTAGTCAGGGTCTAGCGCAAGAGACCCATTACTTC. This gives the protein CASSSQGLAQETHYF.